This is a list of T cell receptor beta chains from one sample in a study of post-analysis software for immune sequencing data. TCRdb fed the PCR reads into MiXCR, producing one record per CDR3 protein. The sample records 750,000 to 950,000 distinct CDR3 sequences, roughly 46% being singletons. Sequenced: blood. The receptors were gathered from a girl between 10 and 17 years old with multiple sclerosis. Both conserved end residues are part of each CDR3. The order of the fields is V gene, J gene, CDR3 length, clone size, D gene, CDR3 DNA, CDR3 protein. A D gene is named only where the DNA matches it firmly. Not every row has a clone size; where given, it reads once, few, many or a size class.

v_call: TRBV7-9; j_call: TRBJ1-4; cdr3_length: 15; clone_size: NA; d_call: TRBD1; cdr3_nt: TGTGCCAGCAGCTGGGGGGACAGGGAAGGCGGAAAACTGTTTTTT; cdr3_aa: CASSWGDREGGKLFF
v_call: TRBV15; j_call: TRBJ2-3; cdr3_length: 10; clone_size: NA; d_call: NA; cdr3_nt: TGTGCCAGAGGTACAGATACGCAGTATTTT; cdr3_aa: CARGTDTQYF
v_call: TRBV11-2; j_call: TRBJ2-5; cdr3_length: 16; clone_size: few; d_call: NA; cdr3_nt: TGTGCCAGCAGCTTAGATTGGGGCCAGGGCCAAGAGACCCAGTACTTC; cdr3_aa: CASSLDWGQGQETQYF
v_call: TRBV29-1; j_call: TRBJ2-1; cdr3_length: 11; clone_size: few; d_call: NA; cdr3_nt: TGCAGCGGTGAAGGGAGCAATGAGCAGTTCTTC; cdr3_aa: CSGEGSNEQFF
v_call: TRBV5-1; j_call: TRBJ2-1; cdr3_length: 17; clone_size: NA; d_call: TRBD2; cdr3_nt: TGCGCCAGCAGCTTGGGGCTAGCGGGAGTTGGAGATCATGAGCAGTTCTTC; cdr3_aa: CASSLGLAGVGDHEQFF
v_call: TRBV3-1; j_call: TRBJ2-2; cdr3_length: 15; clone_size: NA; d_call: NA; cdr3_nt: TGTGCCAGCAGCCAGAACAACAGGGACACCGGGGAGCTGTTTTTT; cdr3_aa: CASSQNNRDTGELFF
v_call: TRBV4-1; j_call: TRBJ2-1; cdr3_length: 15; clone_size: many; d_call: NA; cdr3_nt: TGCGCCAGCAGCCAAGAGGGCGGATACTACAATGAGCAGTTCTTC; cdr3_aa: CASSQEGGYYNEQFF
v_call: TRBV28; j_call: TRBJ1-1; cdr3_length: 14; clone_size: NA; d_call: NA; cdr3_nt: TGTGCCAGCAGCCATCCGGGACTGAACACTGAAGCTTTCTTT; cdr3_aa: CASSHPGLNTEAFF
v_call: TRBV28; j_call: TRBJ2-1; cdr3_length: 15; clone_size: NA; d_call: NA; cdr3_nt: TGTGCCAGCAGTTTACTAGCCACCTCCTACAATGAGCAGTTCTTC; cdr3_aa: CASSLLATSYNEQFF
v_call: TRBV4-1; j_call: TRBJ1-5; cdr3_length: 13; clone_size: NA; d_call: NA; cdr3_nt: TGCGCCAGCAGCCAAGGGGGGCGGCAGCCCCAGCATTTT; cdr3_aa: CASSQGGRQPQHF
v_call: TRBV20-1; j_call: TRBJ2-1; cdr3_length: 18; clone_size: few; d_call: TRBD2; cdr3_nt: TGCAGTGCTAGGTCCGGTAGCGGGAGGGCCGTAGGCCCGAATGAGCAGTTCTTC; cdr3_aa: CSARSGSGRAVGPNEQFF
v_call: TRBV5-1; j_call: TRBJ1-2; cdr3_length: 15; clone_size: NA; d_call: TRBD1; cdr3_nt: TGCGCCAGCAGCTTGGGGACAGGGCGAAGCTATGGCTACACCTTC; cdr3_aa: CASSLGTGRSYGYTF
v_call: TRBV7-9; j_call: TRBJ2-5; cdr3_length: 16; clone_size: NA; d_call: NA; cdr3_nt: TGTGCCAGCAGCCGAATAGGTTGGGTAGAACAAGAGACCCAGTACTTC; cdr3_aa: CASSRIGWVEQETQYF
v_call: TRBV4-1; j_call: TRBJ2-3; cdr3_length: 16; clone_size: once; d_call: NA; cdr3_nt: TGCGCCAGCAGCCTCGGGACGCAACTCCCCACAGATACGCAGTATTTT; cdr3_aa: CASSLGTQLPTDTQYF
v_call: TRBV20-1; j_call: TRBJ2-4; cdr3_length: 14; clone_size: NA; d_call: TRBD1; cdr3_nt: TGCAGTGCTACCCTTGACAGGGCGGCAAACATTCAGTACTTC; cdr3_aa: CSATLDRAANIQYF
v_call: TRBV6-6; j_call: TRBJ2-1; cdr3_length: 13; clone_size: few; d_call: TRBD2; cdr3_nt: TGTGCCAGCAGTTCCCGACTAGCGGATGAGCAGTTCTTC; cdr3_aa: CASSSRLADEQFF
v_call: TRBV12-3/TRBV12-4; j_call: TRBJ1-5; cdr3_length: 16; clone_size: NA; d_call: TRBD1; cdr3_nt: TGTGCCAGCAGCCCCCAGGGGGCGGTTAGCAATCAGCCCCAGCATTTT; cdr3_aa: CASSPQGAVSNQPQHF
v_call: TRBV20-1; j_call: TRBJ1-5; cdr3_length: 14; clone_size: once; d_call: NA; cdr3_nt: TGTAGTGCTAGGGGGAGTCTTAGCAATCAGCCCCAGCATTTT; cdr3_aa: CSARGSLSNQPQHF
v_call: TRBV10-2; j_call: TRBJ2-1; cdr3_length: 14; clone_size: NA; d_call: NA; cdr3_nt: TGCGCCAGCAGTGAGGTCAGGGGGGACAATGAGCAGTTCTTC; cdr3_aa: CASSEVRGDNEQFF
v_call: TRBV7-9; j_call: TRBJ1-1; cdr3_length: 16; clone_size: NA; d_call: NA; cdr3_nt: TGTGCCAGCAGCTTAAAAGGTGGGCTAACGAACACTGAAGCTTTCTTT; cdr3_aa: CASSLKGGLTNTEAFF
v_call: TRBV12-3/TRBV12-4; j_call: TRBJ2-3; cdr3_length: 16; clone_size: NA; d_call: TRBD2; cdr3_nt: TGTGCCAGCAGTTTAAAAGCGGGAGGGCCCGAAGATACGCAGTATTTT; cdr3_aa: CASSLKAGGPEDTQYF
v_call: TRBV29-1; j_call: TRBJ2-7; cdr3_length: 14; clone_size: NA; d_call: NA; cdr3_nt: TGCAGCGCAAGCGGCGGGCCGGACTCCTACGAGCAGTACTTC; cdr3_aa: CSASGGPDSYEQYF
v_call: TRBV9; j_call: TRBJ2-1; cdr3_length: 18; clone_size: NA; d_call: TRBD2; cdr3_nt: TGTGCCAGCAGCGTAGTCGGTAGCGGGAGGATTAACTACAATGAGCAGTTCTTC; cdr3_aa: CASSVVGSGRINYNEQFF